The TCR beta chain described here comes from a study of lymphopenia after photon versus proton radiotherapy. Study-level findings and limits: After lymphocyte nadir, photon-treated repertoires showed oligoclonal expansion, especially CD8+ Temra. Proton therapy kept repertoires fairly stable, unlike photons, which gained effector/memory cells. Larger post-nadir TCR diversity loss correlated inversely with survival in deceased patients.

Trimming shortened V by 2 bases and J by 2 bases, and 7 bases separated the two germline ends. Germline V gene lookup returns CDR1 KGHSH and CDR2 LQKENI. The CDR3 has 15 residues. Notes on this clone: Its antigen is as yet unknown.

Assay used: immunoSEQ multiplex PCR; TCRdb lists only in-frame clones, some missing. The repertoire consists of some 70,000 clones, with 87% occurring once and the leading ten covering about a tenth. The chain links TRBV18 to TRBJ1-6; D uncertain. This sample comprised peripheral blood, obtained from a patient treated with proton-based radiotherapy. This TCR was recovered from a man older than 75 with esophageal cancer. DNA of the CDR3: TGTGCCAGCTCACCATTAGAAACCTATAATTCACCCCTCCACTTT. This translates into CASSPLETYNSPLHF.